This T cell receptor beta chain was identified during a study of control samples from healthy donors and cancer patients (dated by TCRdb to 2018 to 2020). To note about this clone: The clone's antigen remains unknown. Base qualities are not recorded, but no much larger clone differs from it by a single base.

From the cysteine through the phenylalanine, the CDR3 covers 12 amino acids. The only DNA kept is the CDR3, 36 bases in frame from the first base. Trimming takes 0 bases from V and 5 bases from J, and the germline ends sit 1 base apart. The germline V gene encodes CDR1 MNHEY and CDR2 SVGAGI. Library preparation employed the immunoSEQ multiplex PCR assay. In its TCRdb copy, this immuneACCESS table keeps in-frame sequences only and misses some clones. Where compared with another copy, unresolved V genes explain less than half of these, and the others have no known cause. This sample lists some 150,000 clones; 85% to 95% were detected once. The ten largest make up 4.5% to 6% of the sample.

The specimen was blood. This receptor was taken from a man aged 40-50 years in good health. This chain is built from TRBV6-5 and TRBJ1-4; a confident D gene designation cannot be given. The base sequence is TGTGCCAGCAGTTACTCGAATGAAAAACTGTTTTTT. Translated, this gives CASSYSNEKLFF.